Listed here are 20 T cell receptor beta chains from one sample, sequenced in a study of identical twins. TCRdb used MiXCR to reprocess the 5' RACE reads, holding one entry per CDR3 protein. Of under 300,000 distinct CDR3 sequences in the sample, around 8.3% are singletons; the top ten hold less than 4%. This sample also appeared in a second study, on yellow fever vaccine responses in identical twins.

Sequences were obtained from CD8+ T cells sorted from blood. These receptors were collected from a woman under 30 in good health.

This sequence joins TRBV5-1 and TRBJ2-1; D call uncertain. The CDR3 totals 15 residues. CDR1 and CDR2 (germline): SGHRS, YFSETQ. Trimming cost V 0 bases and J 1 base, with 8 bases left between them. The CDR3 coding sequence is TGCGCCAGCAGCTTGGGTCTAGGTTCCTACAATGAGCAGTTCTTC. Its protein product is CASSLGLGSYNEQFF.

The chain links TRBV2 to TRBJ2-5; D is unresolved. V gave up 4 bases and J gave up 1 base, with 7 bases separating them. Germline V lookup: CDR1 SNHLY, CDR2 FYNNEI. The CDR3 is 13 residues long. CDR3 sequence: CASSVTAQETQYF. The DNA for the CDR3 is TGTGCCAGCAGTGTCACCGCCCAAGAGACCCAGTACTTC.

This clonotype was recorded at least ten times. The gene calls are TRBV20-1 and TRBJ2-5; D may match TRBD1 or TRBD2 (5 bases each). The CDR3 loop spans 14 amino acids. Looked up from germline, CDR1 is DFQATT and CDR2 is SNEGSKA (reference sequence). The V end lost 0 bases, the J end lost 5 bases, and 13 bases lay between the germline ends. CDR3 in DNA: TGCAGTGCTAGAGATCCTTTTCGGGGCGAGACCCAGTACTTC. It specifies CSARDPFRGETQYF.

This clonotype has just a few counts. The rearrangement links TRBV7-2 to TRBJ2-5; possible D gene TRBD1, 6 bases. In germline, CDR1 is SGHTA, CDR2 FQGNSA. Deletions cut 2 bases from V and 5 bases from J, with 21 bases between. The CDR3 loop spans 17 amino acids. CDR3 sequence (DNA): TGTGCCAGCAGCTTAAGGTTCGCCGGGACATTGAAGGAGACCCAGTACTTC. Translation: CASSLRFAGTLKETQYF.

This clonotype has more than one count but fewer than ten. V and J are TRBV27 and TRBJ2-2; D might be TRBD1 (6 bases). Trimming removed 5 bases from V and 3 bases from J, with 16 bases in between. This CDR3 has 16 amino acids. Germline CDR1 is MNHEY and CDR2 is SMNVEV (reference sequence). The CDR3 DNA reads as TGTGCCAGCAGTCTTACAGGGTCGTCGGACACCGGGGAGCTGTTTTTT. Translating gives CASSLTGSSDTGELFF.

This clonotype was counted between two and nine times. The rearrangement uses TRBV7-6 and TRBJ2-7, with no clear D. This CDR3 is 15 amino acids long. The germline gives CDR1 SGHVS, CDR2 FNYEAQ. V was trimmed by 3 bases and J by 0 bases, leaving 12 bases between them. The CDR3: CASSLMTGTSYEQYF. The CDR3 bases are TGTGCCAGCAGCTTGATGACGGGCACCTCCTACGAGCAGTACTTC.

This chain connects TRBV6-1 to TRBJ2-5; no reliable D call. Germline CDR1 and CDR2: MNHNS and SASEGT. V lost 6 bases and J 5 bases, leaving 22 bases between the germline ends. CDR3 length: 16 amino acids. The CDR3: CASRKVWIGLGETQYF. The CDR3, as DNA: TGTGCCAGCAGAAAGGTCTGGATCGGTCTCGGGGAGACCCAGTACTTC.

The chain joins TRBV7-3 to TRBJ2-2; D uncertain. Germline loops: CDR1 SGHTA, CDR2 FQGTGA. Trimming removed 0 bases from V and 9 bases from J, with 5 bases in between. The CDR3 is 12 amino acids. CDR3 coding DNA: TGTGCCAGCAGCTTAACGTCGAGGGAGCTGTTTTTT. Amino acid sequence: CASSLTSRELFF. Supplemented by reference TRBV7-3 and TRBJ2-2, the full variable domain reads GAGVSQTPSNKVTEKGKYVELRCDPISGHTALYWYRQSLGQGPEFLIYFQGTGAADDSGLPNDRFFAVRPEGSVSTLKIQRTERGDSAVYLCASSLTSRELFFGEGSRLTVL.

This clonotype has a count of ten or more. V is TRBV7-9 and J is TRBJ2-3; D gene ambiguous. The CDR3 contains 13 residues. CDR1 and CDR2 (germline): SEHNR, FQNEAQ (reference sequence). Trimming took off 2 bases at V and 6 bases at J, with 9 bases between the two ends. The CDR3 reads CASSLSVGDTQYF. The CDR3 DNA follows: TGTGCCAGCAGCTTATCGGTTGGGGATACGCAGTATTTT. The whole variable domain, filled in from reference TRBV7-9 and TRBJ2-3, reads DTGVSQNPRHKITKRGQNVTFRCDPISEHNRLYWYRQTLGQGPEFLTYFQNEAQLEKSRLLSDRFSAERPKGSFSTLEIQRTEQGDSAMYLCASSLSVGDTQYFGPGTRLTVL.

This clonotype was recorded many times. This sequence joins TRBV24-1 and TRBJ2-6, with no clear D. V was clipped by 9 bases and J by 4 bases, with 9 bases between them. CDR1 and CDR2 (germline): KGHDR, SFDVKD. The CDR3 length is 13 residues. The CDR3 DNA follows: TGTGCCACCGCAGGATCAGGGGCCAACGTCCTGACTTTC. This translates into CATAGSGANVLTF.

The chain combines TRBV20-1 with TRBJ2-3; 8 bases are a match to TRBD1. Germline V CDR1 and CDR2: DFQATT, SNEGSKA (reference sequence). The CDR3 runs to 15 residues. The V segment lost 3 bases and the J segment 4 bases; nucleotides outside the gene matches: 9. The CDR3 DNA sequence: TGCAGTGCTAGGCCGACAGGGGAATTGGCAGATACGCAGTATTTT. This codes for CSARPTGELADTQYF.

This clonotype was recorded many times. This sequence joins TRBV6-2 or TRBV6-3 and TRBJ2-1; unclear D gene. V lost 6 bases and J lost 10, with 10 bases in between. CDR3 length: 11 amino acids. Germline-derived CDR1 and CDR2 are MNHEY and SVGEGT. For the CDR3, the DNA is TGTGCCAGCAGCCCCGGGCGCGAGCAGTTCTTC. Its protein is CASSPGREQFF.

This clonotype has a count of ten or more. V gene TRBV7-9 combines with J gene TRBJ1-1; tentative D call: TRBD1 (6 bases). Germline V gene data show CDR1 as SEHNR and CDR2 as FQNEAQ (reference sequence). The CDR3 runs 13 residues. V dropped 8 bases and J dropped 9 bases, with 19 bases sitting between them. Here the CDR3 DNA reads TGTGCCAGCGTTGCTCCGTCAGACAGGCAAGCTTTCTTT. It translates to CASVAPSDRQAFF.

The CDR3 DNA follows: TGCAGTGCTAGGGACATTAGGGCAGATACGCAGTATTTT. This codes for CSARDIRADTQYF. The gene calls are TRBV20-1 and TRBJ2-3; a weak D match, TRBD1 (5 bases). This CDR3 spans 13 amino acids. V lost 3 bases and J 4 bases, leaving 11 bases between the germline ends. Germline assignment: CDR1 DFQATT and CDR2 SNEGSKA (reference sequence).

This chain uses TRBV28 with TRBJ2-7; unclear D gene. The CDR3 extends over 15 amino acids. V lost 7 bases to trimming and J lost 0 bases, with 16 bases between them. Germline-derived CDR1 and CDR2 are MDHEN and SYDVKM. In DNA form, the CDR3 reads TGTGCCAGCAATTCGCTGAGAGCACCCTCCTACGAGCAGTACTTC. Translation gives CASNSLRAPSYEQYF. Variable domain in full (rest from reference TRBV28 and TRBJ2-7): DVKVTQSSRYLVKRTGEKVFLECVQDMDHENMFWYRQDPGLGLRLIYFSYDVKMKEKGDIPEGYSVSREKKERFSLILESASTNQTSMYLCASNSLRAPSYEQYFGPGTRLTVT.

This clonotype was picked up many times. This chain uses TRBV6-2 or TRBV6-3 with TRBJ2-1; TRBD2 matches at 10 bases. V was clipped by 11 bases and J by 3 bases; unmatched bases: 4. This CDR3 region has 13 residues. Germline assignment: CDR1 MNHEY and CDR2 SVGEGT. The CDR3 loop reads CAVLAGDYNEQFF. The DNA for the CDR3 is TGTGCCGTCCTAGCGGGAGACTACAATGAGCAGTTCTTC.

This clonotype occurred many times. J is TRBJ2-7 and V is TRBV11-2, with D unclear. The V gene's germline CDR1 is SGHAT and CDR2 FQNNGV. The CDR3 runs to 13 residues. V lost 3 bases and J lost 2, with 8 bases in between. The CDR3 coding sequence is TGTGCCAGCAGCTTCGGCACCGCCTACGAGCAGTACTTC. It encodes CASSFGTAYEQYF.

This clonotype occurred a few times. This chain connects TRBV28 to TRBJ2-2, with a possible D match to TRBD2 (6 bases). This CDR3 comprises 13 residues. Trimming stripped 7 bases from V and 6 bases from J, with 12 bases between. Germline V gene sequence: CDR1 MDHEN, CDR2 SYDVKM. The CDR3 loop is CASIPRRAGELFF. CDR3 coding DNA: TGTGCCAGCATCCCAAGGAGGGCCGGGGAGCTGTTTTTT.

The genes are TRBV7-2 and TRBJ2-3; the D is unclear. This CDR3 is built from 16 residues. Trimming removed 3 bases at V and 0 bases at J, with 13 bases between. Germline V gives CDR1 SGHTA, CDR2 FQGNSA. The CDR3 sequence is CASSFYAVDSTDTQYF. CDR3 coding DNA: TGTGCCAGCAGCTTTTATGCAGTTGACAGCACAGATACGCAGTATTTT. Looking up the rest from reference TRBV7-2 and TRBJ2-3 gives the full variable domain: GAGVSQSPSNKVTEKGKDVELRCDPISGHTALYWYRQSLGQGLEFLIYFQGNSAPDKSGLPSDRFSAERTGGSVSTLTIQRTQQEDSAVYLCASSFYAVDSTDTQYFGPGTRLTVL.

Many counts were recorded for this clonotype. This chain links TRBV27 with TRBJ2-1, with 13 bases aligning to TRBD2. The CDR3 spans 15 residues. Per germline, CDR1 MNHEY and CDR2 SMNVEV (reference sequence). Trimming at V came to 6 bases and at J to 5 bases, leaving 4 bases not matched to a gene. The CDR3 reads CASSFGLAGDNEQFF. CDR3 sequence (DNA): TGTGCCAGCAGCTTCGGACTAGCGGGGGACAATGAGCAGTTCTTC.